This T cell receptor beta chain was observed in a study of T cell clonality in common variable immunodeficiency. Study-wide results and limits: Compared with controls, CVID subjects had fewer shared TCRbeta clones. In common variable immunodeficiency, TCR beta chains reportedly carried fewer deletions and N-nucleotide insertions. The cause of increased CVID clonality remains unclear without subpopulation sequencing.

Generated by immunoSEQ multiplex PCR, the TCRdb table keeps only in-frame clones and is missing some. The specimen has approximately 35,000 clones, none found just once. Each donor provided roughly 4.5 to 8.5 ml of heparinized whole blood. V shed 5 bases, J shed 6 bases, and the junction held 7 bases outside the gene matches. This CDR3 is 13 amino acids long. The germline CDR1 and CDR2 sequences are MNHEY and SVGEGT. Notes on this clone: Its antigen is not identified. The read terminates 3 residues ahead of where the CDR3 ends, so the germline J gene completes it.

Sequenced: peripheral blood mononuclear cells. This TCR was sampled from a human donor with common variable immunodeficiency. V and J are TRBV6-2 or TRBV6-3 and TRBJ2-7; 7 bases match TRBD1. Here the CDR3 reads CASSDAGTAEQYF. The sequenced CDR3 bases are TGTGCCAGCAGTGACGCCGGGACAGCCGAG.